This T cell receptor beta chain was retrieved from a study of Ad26.COV2.S vaccination and SARS-CoV-2 variants. On the study more broadly: COV1001, an Ad26.COV2.S trial, supplied this vaccine-arm donor. Intramuscular Ad26.COV2.S doses were given once or twice, 56 days apart. Study-wide results and caveats: Spike-specific TCR breadth ran higher among vaccine recipients than placebo recipients.

Profiled with immunoSEQ multiplex PCR; TCRdb holds only in-frame clones, not every one. This table holds about 470,000 clones, 80% to 95% found once. Trimming shortened V by 3 bases and J by 4 bases, and 15 bases separated the two germline ends. Looked up from germline, CDR1 is SGHDN and CDR2 is FVKESK. The CDR3 is made up of 16 amino acids. This clone was found once. Antigen: not known. Indicated treatment: 19 received Ad26.COV2.S at low or high dose, single or two shots; roughly five received placebo; per-sample allocation not given. At day 63 after the first vaccine or placebo injection, samples were drawn. At a Boston site, the person donating was an adult of 18-55 years.

The input for sequencing was peripheral blood, taken in a trial of Ad26.COV2.S vaccine versus placebo. The chain links TRBV14 to TRBJ2-2; possibly TRBD1 or TRBD2 for D (5 bases each). The source of this sequence is a person between 18 and 60 years old who received the Ad26.COV2.S COVID-19 vaccine or a placebo. CDR3 DNA: TGTGCCAGCAGCCATTGGTCCGGGGCGGCCACCGGGGAGCTGTTTTTT. It is translated as CASSHWSGAATGELFF.